This T cell receptor (beta chain) came from a study of beta chain features in type 1 diabetes. Study-level information: Age, gender, cell numbers and subset yield matched between patients and controls. Study-wide findings and caveats: PCR might pick shorter templates more often, in the same way for patients and controls. Researchers report that Type 1 diabetes patients had moderately but significantly shorter TCRB CDR3s across all four CD4+ subsets.

This clone was detected only a few times. The antigen remains undetermined. Sequencing targeted expressed TCRB transcripts, as all isolated RNA had been reverse transcribed. The method was immunoSEQ multiplex PCR; TCRdb's version includes in-frame clones alone and lacks a portion of them. This table has about 230,000 clones, around 15% appearing once. V was shortened by 4 bases and J by 7 bases, with 12 bases between the two germline ends. The germline V gene has CDR1 SGDLS and CDR2 YYNGEE. This CDR3 comprises 13 residues. The rearrangement uses TRBV9 and TRBJ1-5; D is uncertain. The sample taken for sequencing was naive CD4+ T cells from blood. The sequence was obtained from a man between 25 and 39 years old with type 1 diabetes. CDR3 DNA sequence: TGTGCCAGCAGCAGGGATCACAAACAGCCCCAGCATTTT. Translation gives CASSRDHKQPQHF.